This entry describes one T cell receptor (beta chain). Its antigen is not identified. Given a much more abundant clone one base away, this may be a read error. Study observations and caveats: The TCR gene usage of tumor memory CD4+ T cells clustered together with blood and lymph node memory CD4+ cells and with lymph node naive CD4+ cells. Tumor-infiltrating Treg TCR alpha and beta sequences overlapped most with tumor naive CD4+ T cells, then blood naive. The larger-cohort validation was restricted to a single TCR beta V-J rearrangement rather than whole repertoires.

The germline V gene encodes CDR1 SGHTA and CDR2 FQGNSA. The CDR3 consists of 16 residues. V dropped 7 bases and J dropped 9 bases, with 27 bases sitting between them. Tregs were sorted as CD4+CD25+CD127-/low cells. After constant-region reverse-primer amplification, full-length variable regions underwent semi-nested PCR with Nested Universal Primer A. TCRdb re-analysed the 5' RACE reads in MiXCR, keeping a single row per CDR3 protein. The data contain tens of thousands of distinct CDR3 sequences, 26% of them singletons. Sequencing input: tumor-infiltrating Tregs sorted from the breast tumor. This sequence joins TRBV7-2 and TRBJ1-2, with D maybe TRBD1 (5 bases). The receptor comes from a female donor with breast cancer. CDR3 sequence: CASTNAGGAISYSYTF. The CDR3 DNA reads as TGTGCCAGCACCAACGCGGGAGGGGCGATCTCATATAGCTACACCTTC.